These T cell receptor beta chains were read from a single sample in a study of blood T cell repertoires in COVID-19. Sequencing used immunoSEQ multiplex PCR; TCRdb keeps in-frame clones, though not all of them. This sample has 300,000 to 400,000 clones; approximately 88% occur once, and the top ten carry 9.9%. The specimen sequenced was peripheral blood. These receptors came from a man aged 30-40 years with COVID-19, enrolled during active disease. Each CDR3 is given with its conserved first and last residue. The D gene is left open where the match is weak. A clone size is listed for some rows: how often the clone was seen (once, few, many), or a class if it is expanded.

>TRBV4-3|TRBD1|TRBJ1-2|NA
CASSQPGQGEDGYTF
TGCGCCAGCAGCCAACCGGGACAGGGGGAAGATGGCTACACCTTC
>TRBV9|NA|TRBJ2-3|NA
CASSVDSYTQYF
TGTGCCAGCAGCGTAGACAGCTATACGCAGTATTTT
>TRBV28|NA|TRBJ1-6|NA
CASSSGTIYNSPLHF
TGTGCCAGCAGTTCCGGTACGATCTATAATTCACCCCTCCACTTT
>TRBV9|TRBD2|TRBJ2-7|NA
CASSALTSGGEQYF
TGTGCCAGCAGCGCCTTGACTAGCGGTGGCGAGCAGTACTTC
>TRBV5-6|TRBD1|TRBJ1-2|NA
CASSLARYRGDYGYTF
TGTGCCAGCAGCTTGGCCAGGTACAGGGGGGACTATGGCTACACCTTC
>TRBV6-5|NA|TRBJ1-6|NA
CASTRDRGSPLHF
TGTGCCAGCACACGAGACCGGGGTTCACCCCTCCACTTT
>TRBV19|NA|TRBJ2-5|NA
CASSRQVRETQYF
TGTGCCAGCAGCAGGCAGGTTCGGGAGACCCAGTACTTC
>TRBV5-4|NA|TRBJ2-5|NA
CASSFTRQETQYF
TGTGCCAGCAGCTTCACTCGCCAAGAGACCCAGTACTTC
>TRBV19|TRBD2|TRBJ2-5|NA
CASSTSGRQTQYF
TGTGCCAGTAGTACGAGCGGGAGACAGACCCAGTACTTC
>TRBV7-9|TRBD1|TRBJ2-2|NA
CASRSGQGNTGELFF
TGTGCCAGCAGATCGGGACAGGGGAACACCGGGGAGCTGTTTTTT
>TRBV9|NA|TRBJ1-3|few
CASSAGGGNTIYF
TGTGCCAGCAGCGCCGGGGGTGGAAACACCATATATTTT
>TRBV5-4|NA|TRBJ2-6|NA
CAIPLSSGANVLTF
TGTGCCATCCCTCTGAGCTCTGGGGCCAACGTCCTGACTTTC
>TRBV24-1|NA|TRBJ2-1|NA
CATSDSNSSSYNEQFF
TGTGCCACCAGTGATTCGAACAGTAGCTCCTACAATGAGCAGTTCTTC
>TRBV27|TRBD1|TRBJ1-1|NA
CASSFLPGGLNTEAFF
TGTGCCAGCAGTTTCCTCCCAGGGGGCCTGAACACTGAAGCTTTCTTT
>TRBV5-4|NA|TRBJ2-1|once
CASSSFSGNNEQFF
TGTGCCAGCAGCTCCTTTAGCGGCAACAATGAGCAGTTCTTC
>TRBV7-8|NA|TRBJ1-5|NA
CASSSPGVRYSNQPQHF
TGTGCCAGCAGCTCCCCGGGAGTTCGTTATAGCAATCAGCCCCAGCATTTT
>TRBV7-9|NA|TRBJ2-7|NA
CASSGGRGSSYEQYF
TGTGCCAGCAGCGGAGGCAGGGGCTCATCCTACGAGCAGTACTTC
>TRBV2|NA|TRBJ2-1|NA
CASSYQWSSYNEQFF
TGTGCCAGCAGTTATCAGTGGAGCTCCTACAATGAGCAGTTCTTC
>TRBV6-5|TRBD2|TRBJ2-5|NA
CASSYFGLAGQETQYF
TGTGCCAGCAGTTACTTTGGACTAGCGGGCCAAGAGACCCAGTACTTC
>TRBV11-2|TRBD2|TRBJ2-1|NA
CASNSGGNKDEQFF
TGTGCCAGCAACAGCGGGGGGAATAAGGATGAGCAGTTCTTC
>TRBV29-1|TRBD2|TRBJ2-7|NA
CSVELSGRAPYEQYF
TGCAGCGTTGAATTAAGCGGGAGGGCCCCCTACGAGCAGTACTTC
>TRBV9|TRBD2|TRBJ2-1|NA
CASSGTREGVYNEQFF
TGTGCCAGCAGCGGTACCCGGGAGGGCGTTTACAATGAGCAGTTCTTC
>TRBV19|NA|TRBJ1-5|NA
CASSILGDGNQPQHF
TGTGCCAGTAGTATCTTAGGGGATGGCAATCAGCCCCAGCATTTT
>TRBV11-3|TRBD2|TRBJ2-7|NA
CASSAGTSGGTRSYEQYF
TGTGCCAGCAGCGCCGGGACTAGCGGGGGGACCCGCTCCTACGAGCAGTACTTC
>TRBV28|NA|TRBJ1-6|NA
CASSFRSSYNSPLHF
TGTGCCAGCAGTTTTCGGAGCTCCTATAATTCACCCCTCCACTTT
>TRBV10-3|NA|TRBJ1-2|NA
CAISESRGNYGYTF
TGTGCCATCAGTGAGTCCCGGGGAAACTATGGCTACACCTTC
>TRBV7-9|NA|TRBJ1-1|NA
CASSLGQSSTEAFF
TGTGCCAGCAGCTTAGGACAGTCATCCACTGAAGCTTTCTTT
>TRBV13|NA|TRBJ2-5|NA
CASSLSVGADQETQYF
TGTGCCAGCAGCTTATCAGTGGGGGCCGACCAAGAGACCCAGTACTTC
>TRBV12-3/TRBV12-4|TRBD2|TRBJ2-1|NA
CAATTSGINEQFF
TGTGCAGCAACTACTAGCGGGATCAATGAGCAGTTCTTC
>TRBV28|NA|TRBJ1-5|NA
CASSLVQGQPQHF
TGTGCCAGCAGTTTAGTTCAGGGGCAGCCCCAGCATTTT
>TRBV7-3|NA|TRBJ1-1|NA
CASSPRGGRAEAFF
TGTGCCAGCAGCCCCCGGGGGGGAAGGGCTGAAGCTTTCTTT
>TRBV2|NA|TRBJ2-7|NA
CASRVTGYEQYF
TGTGCCAGCAGGGTCACAGGTTACGAGCAGTACTTC
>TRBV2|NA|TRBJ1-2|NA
CASNIDSGVGYTF
TGTGCCAGCAACATCGACTCAGGGGTTGGCTACACCTTC
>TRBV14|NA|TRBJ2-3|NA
CASSPTGNWGTDTQYF
TGTGCCAGCAGCCCCACAGGGAACTGGGGCACAGATACGCAGTATTTT
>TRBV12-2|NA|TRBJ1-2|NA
CASRLIYPDGNGYTF
TGTGCAAGTCGCTTAATATACCCGGACGGGAATGGCTACACCTTC
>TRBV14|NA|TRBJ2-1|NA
CASSQRRAEGQFF
TGTGCCAGCAGCCAAAGGAGGGCAGAGGGTCAGTTCTTC
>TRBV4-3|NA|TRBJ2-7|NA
CASSQEAGSGGAYEQYF
TGCGCCAGCAGCCAAGAAGCGGGTAGCGGAGGGGCCTACGAGCAGTACTTC
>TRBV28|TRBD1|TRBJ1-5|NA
CASTVPRGGNQPQHF
TGTGCCAGCACAGTTCCCAGGGGGGGCAATCAGCCCCAGCATTTT
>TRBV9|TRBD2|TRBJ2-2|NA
CASSGLAGALRTGELFF
TGTGCCAGCAGCGGACTAGCGGGGGCCCTGCGCACCGGGGAGCTGTTTTTT
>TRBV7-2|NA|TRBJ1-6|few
CASSLDGMSSYNSPLHF
TGTGCCAGCAGCTTAGACGGGATGAGCTCCTATAATTCACCCCTCCACTTT
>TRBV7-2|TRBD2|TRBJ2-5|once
CASSSGGSGRSQETQYF
TGTGCCAGCAGCTCCGGCGGTAGCGGGAGGAGTCAGGAGACCCAGTACTTC
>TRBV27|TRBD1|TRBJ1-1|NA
CASSFSGGEAFF
TGTGCCAGCAGTTTCTCAGGGGGTGAAGCTTTCTTT
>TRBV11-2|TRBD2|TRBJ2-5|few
CASSRGLAGGQETQYF
TGTGCCAGCAGCAGGGGACTAGCGGGGGGGCAAGAGACCCAGTACTTC
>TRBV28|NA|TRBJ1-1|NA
CASSLQGGTEAFF
TGTGCCAGCAGTCTTCAGGGTGGCACTGAAGCTTTCTTT
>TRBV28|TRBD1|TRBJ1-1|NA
CASRGTGGTEAFF
TGTGCCAGCAGGGGTACAGGGGGCACTGAAGCTTTCTTT
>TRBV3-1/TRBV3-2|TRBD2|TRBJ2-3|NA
CASSQGGRSTDTQYF
TGTGCCAGCAGCCAGGGCGGGAGGAGCACAGATACGCAGTATTTT
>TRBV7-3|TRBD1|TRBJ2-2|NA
CASSLRPTQGKTGELFF
TGTGCCAGCAGCTTAAGACCCACACAGGGGAAGACCGGGGAGCTGTTTTTT
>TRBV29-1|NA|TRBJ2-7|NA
CSVEDRQGQYF
TGCAGCGTTGAAGATCGGCAGGGGCAGTACTTC
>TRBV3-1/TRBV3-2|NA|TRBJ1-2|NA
CASSRPQFTYGYTF
TGTGCCAGCAGCCGTCCACAGTTTACATATGGCTACACCTTC
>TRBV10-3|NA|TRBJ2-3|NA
CAISDSKGRGTGTDTQYF
TGTGCCATCAGTGATTCCAAGGGGCGGGGAACGGGCACAGATACGCAGTATTTT
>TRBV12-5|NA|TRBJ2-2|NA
CASGLALGWGRGYTGELFF
TGTGCTAGTGGTTTGGCCCTAGGCTGGGGAAGGGGTTACACCGGGGAGCTGTTTTTT
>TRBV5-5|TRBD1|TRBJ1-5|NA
CASSLMDRGNQPQHF
TGTGCCAGCAGCCTGATGGACAGGGGCAATCAGCCCCAGCATTTT
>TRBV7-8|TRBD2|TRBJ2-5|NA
CASSPGLAGQETQYF
TGTGCCAGCAGCCCGGGACTAGCGGGCCAGGAGACCCAGTACTTC
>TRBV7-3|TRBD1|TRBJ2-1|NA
CASSSSRDSQGNEQFF
TGTGCCAGCAGCTCCTCCCGGGACAGCCAAGGCAATGAGCAGTTCTTC
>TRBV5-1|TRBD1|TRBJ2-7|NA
CASSFGQGEQYF
TGCGCCAGCAGCTTCGGACAGGGCGAGCAGTACTTC
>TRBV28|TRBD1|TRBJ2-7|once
CASREEGTGSSYEQYF
TGTGCCAGCAGGGAGGAGGGGACAGGGAGCTCCTACGAGCAGTACTTC